This TCR beta chain derives from a study of blood T cell repertoires in COVID-19. Study at large: The samples span acute and convalescent COVID-19 from the United States, Italy and Spain. PBMCs, B-cell-depleted T cells, or T cells provided the cDNA or gDNA that made up the material.

The germline gives CDR1 PRHDT, CDR2 FYEKMQ (reference sequence). The CDR3 sequence is 15 residues long. With 5 bases clipped from V and 0 bases from J, the junction kept 5 bases outside the gene matches. Repertoires were generated with immunoSEQ multiplex PCR, while TCRdb's copy carries only in-frame clones and drops some. The repertoire holds about 200,000 clones, with 80% as singletons. Sequencing used peripheral blood. The rearrangement joins TRBV13 to TRBJ2-5; TRBD1 aligns across 8 bases. The TCR sequence derives from a woman aged 70-85 years with acute or convalescent COVID-19. The CDR3 protein is CASSPGQGDQETQYF. CDR3 nucleotides: TGTGCCAGCAGCCCCGGACAGGGCGACCAAGAGACCCAGTACTTC.